This TCR beta chain was retrieved from a study of blood T cell repertoires in COVID-19. Whole-study context: Acute and convalescent COVID-19 samples came from the United States, Italy and Spain.

This clone was found many times. Original analysis: Amplification of reference gene primers was used by the study to estimate nucleated cell counts. Repertoires were generated with immunoSEQ multiplex PCR, while TCRdb's copy carries only in-frame clones and drops some. V and J calls and clone size are as listed in that table; D and trimming were resolved from the DNA. The sample includes around 59,000 clones, 75% to 85% of them seen just once. V was pared by 4 bases and J by 4 bases, with 19 bases between. The CDR3 is made up of 16 amino acids. The germline gives CDR1 MGHDK, CDR2 SYGVNS. Sample: peripheral blood. This sequence was found in a man in his 60s with acute or convalescent COVID-19. The chain employs TRBV25-1 and TRBJ2-5, with TRBD1 as a possible D gene (6 bases). CDR3 DNA sequence: TGTGCCAGCAGTGTCACCCGGGACACGTCAACAGAGACCCAGTACTTC. This codes for CASSVTRDTSTETQYF. Full variable domain (missing parts from reference TRBV25-1 and TRBJ2-5): EADIYQTPRYLVIGTGKKITLECSQTMGHDKMYWYQQDPGMELHLIHYSYGVNSTEKGDLSSESTVSRIRTEHFPLTLESARPSHTSQYLCASSVTRDTSTETQYFGPGTRLLVL.